The 32 T cell receptor beta chains below all came from one sample that was sequenced in a study of blood T cell repertoires in COVID-19. The assay was immunoSEQ multiplex PCR, and TCRdb's table has in-frame clones only and misses some. In the table there are a few hundred thousand clones, nearly 90% of which are singletons. Sequenced sample: PBMCs or T cells enriched from blood (not recorded which). These receptors all stem from a woman aged 18 to 35 with acute COVID-19.

The chain joins TRBV3-1 (or the pseudogene TRBV3-2) to TRBJ1-2; 7 nucleotides align to TRBD1. Germline V gene lookup returns CDR1 LGHDT and CDR2 YNNKEL (reference sequence). The CDR3 consists of 13 residues. The ends lost 1 base at V and 7 bases at J; junction bases unmatched: 3. This chain's CDR3 is CASSQGQGIGYTF. In DNA, the CDR3 is TGTGCCAGCAGCCAAGGACAGGGAATTGGCTACACCTTC.

The V and J genes are TRBV4-1 and TRBJ2-3; 8 positions match TRBD2. Germline V gives CDR1 MGHRA, CDR2 YSYEKL. This CDR3 contains 15 residues. Germline trimming cut 1 base from V and 5 bases from J; bases unmatched to any gene: 5. CDR3 loop: CASSQGGLGLDTQYF. CDR3 DNA: TGCGCCAGCAGCCAAGGGGGACTAGGTCTAGATACGCAGTATTTT.

J is TRBJ2-2 and V is TRBV5-1; 7 nucleotides align to TRBD1. CDR1 is SGHRS and CDR2 is YFSETQ in the germline V gene. The CDR3 has 19 amino acids. V dropped 0 bases and J dropped 1; count of bases not matched to a gene: 12. The CDR3 DNA reads TGCGCCAGCAGCTTGGGGATATTGAAGGGACAGAAGAACACCGGGGAGCTGTTTTTT. It yields the protein CASSLGILKGQKNTGELFF.

The chain links TRBV19 to TRBJ1-4, with D possibly TRBD1 on 5 matching bases. The CDR3 has 14 residues. The germline V and J ends were trimmed by 3 bases and 8 bases, with 13 bases remaining between them. Germline assignment: CDR1 LNHDA and CDR2 SQIVND (reference sequence). This CDR3 reads CASSIGHFQEKLFF. CDR3 in DNA: TGTGCCAGTAGTATTGGACACTTTCAGGAAAAACTGTTTTTT.

As regards this clone: In the same sample, other DNA sequences code for this CDR3. The chain employs TRBV30 and TRBJ1-5; a possible D gene is TRBD1 (5 bases). CDR1 and CDR2 (germline): GTSNPN, SVGIG (reference sequence). V was shortened by 0 bases and J by 6 bases, with 6 bases between the two germline ends. This CDR3 spans 12 amino acids. CDR3: CAWSVQGQPQHF. The CDR3 DNA reads TGTGCCTGGAGTGTTCAGGGTCAGCCCCAGCATTTT.

This clone was seen once. The J gene is TRBJ2-2, the V gene TRBV11-2; D ambiguous. V lost 1 base and J lost 4, with 10 bases in between. Looked up from germline, CDR1 is SGHAT and CDR2 is FQNNGV. The CDR3 contains 15 residues. In DNA, the CDR3 is TGTGCCAGCAGCTTAGTACGGCAGGTCACCGGGGAGCTGTTTTTT. Residues: CASSLVRQVTGELFF.

V and J are TRBV4-1 and TRBJ1-6; D gene unclear. Trimming removed 0 bases from V and 10 bases from J, with 16 bases in between. Germline values: CDR1 MGHRA, CDR2 YSYEKL. CDR3 size: 16 residues. CDR3 protein: CASSQDGSGFLSPLHF. The DNA of the CDR3 is TGCGCCAGCAGCCAAGATGGGTCCGGGTTCCTCTCACCCCTCCACTTT.

The J gene is TRBJ2-3, the V gene TRBV5-1, with D possibly matching TRBD1 (6 bases). Per the germline V gene, CDR1 is SGHRS and CDR2 is YFSETQ. The CDR3 has 15 amino acids. The V end was cut by 1 base, the J end by 0 bases, with 9 bases between. CDR3 nucleotides: TGCGCCAGCAGCTTGCAGGGGAGAAGCACAGATACGCAGTATTTT. It specifies CASSLQGRSTDTQYF.

The rearrangement uses TRBV4-1 and TRBJ2-7; D perhaps matches TRBD1 (5 bases). The V end was cut by 1 base, the J end by 2 bases, with 12 bases between. Per germline, CDR1 MGHRA and CDR2 YSYEKL. The CDR3 runs to 15 residues. The CDR3 region has the DNA TGCGCCAGCAGCCAAGTGGCAGGGTCAGCCTACGAGCAGTACTTC. Translating gives CASSQVAGSAYEQYF.

The genes are TRBV7-2 and TRBJ2-2; 9 positions match TRBD2. The length of the CDR3 is 17 residues. CDR1 is SGHTA, CDR2 FQGNSA, per germline. The V and J ends lost 1 base and 4 bases, in that order; junction bases with no gene match: 7. CDR3 in DNA: TGTGCCAGCAGCTTAGTTGGTCTAGCGGGACCCACCGGGGAGCTGTTTTTT. Protein sequence: CASSLVGLAGPTGELFF.

This CDR3 is CASSPVSSYNEQFF. The CDR3 region has the DNA TGTGCCAGTAGTCCAGTAAGCTCCTACAATGAGCAGTTCTTC. The chain carries TRBV19 and TRBJ2-1; D call uncertain. The V gene's germline CDR1 is LNHDA and CDR2 SQIVND (reference sequence). CDR3 length equals 14 residues. Deletions cut 5 bases from V and 0 bases from J, with 8 bases between.

The J gene is TRBJ2-1, the V gene TRBV15, with TRBD1 matching over 8 bases. The CDR3 has 15 residues. Per the germline V gene, CDR1 is LNHNV and CDR2 is YYDKDF (reference sequence). Trimming took 1 base from V and 7 from J; bases not matched to a gene: 6. The CDR3 protein is CATSRVTTGGNEQFF. CDR3 sequence (DNA): TGTGCCACCAGCAGAGTGACCACAGGGGGGAATGAGCAGTTCTTC.

This sequence joins TRBV10-3 and TRBJ2-5; TRBD2 matches at 8 bases. The CDR3 totals 13 residues. J gave up 5 bases and V 2 bases, and 1 base lay outside the gene matches. Germline-derived CDR1 and CDR2 are ENHRY and SYGVKD. CDR3 DNA: TGTGCCATCAGTGAGCCGGGGGGGGAGACCCAGTACTTC. Residues: CAISEPGGETQYF.

V is TRBV5-1 and J is TRBJ1-3, with D possibly matching TRBD1 (6 bases). The CDR3 loop spans 17 amino acids. The germline gives CDR1 SGHRS, CDR2 YFSETQ. V dropped 1 base and J dropped 2 bases, with 16 bases sitting between them. The CDR3 DNA sequence: TGCGCCAGCAGCTTGTCTCTCCAGGGGCTTACTGGAAACACCATATATTTT. Protein: CASSLSLQGLTGNTIYF. Complete variable domain (other parts from reference TRBV5-1 and TRBJ1-3): KAGVTQTPRYLIKTRGQQVTLSCSPISGHRSVSWYQQTPGQGLQFLFEYFSETQRNKGNFPGRFSGRQFSNSRSEMNVSTLELGDSALYLCASSLSLQGLTGNTIYFGEGSWLTVV.

The chain uses TRBV18 and TRBJ1-3; D may be TRBD1 (5 bases). The CDR3 covers 14 residues. CDR1 KGHSH and CDR2 LQKENI come from the germline V gene. V shed 5 bases and J shed 1 base, with 9 bases lying between them. The CDR3 DNA reads as TGTGCCAGCTCAGGGGCCCAGTCTGGAAACACCATATATTTT. The encoded protein is CASSGAQSGNTIYF.

V usage is TRBV19 and J usage is TRBJ1-4; D unresolved. The CDR3 loop spans 13 amino acids. V was pared by 5 bases and J by 0 bases, with 4 bases between. Germline V gene data show CDR1 as LNHDA and CDR2 as SQIVND (reference sequence). The CDR3 region is CASSDTTNEKLFF. The CDR3 DNA reads TGTGCCAGTAGTGACACAACTAATGAAAAACTGTTTTTT.

CDR3 DNA: TGCAGCGTGGGGACATGGAGTGAAGCTTTCTTT. It is translated as CSVGTWSEAFF. The chain couples TRBV29-1 to TRBJ1-1; tentatively, D is TRBD1 (6 bases). Germline lookup yields CDR1 SQVTM and CDR2 ANQGSEA. Trimming removed 6 bases at V and 7 bases at J, with 12 bases between. This CDR3 has 11 amino acids. Looking up the rest from reference TRBV29-1 and TRBJ1-1 gives the full variable domain: SAVISQKPSRDICQRGTSLTIQCQVDSQVTMMFWYRQQPGQSLTLIATANQGSEATYESGFVIDKFPISRPNLTFSTLTVSNMSPEDSSIYLCSVGTWSEAFFGQGTRLTVV.

The V gene is TRBV29-1, the J gene TRBJ1-2; 7 bases are a match to TRBD1. CDR3 length: 13 residues. The ends lost 5 bases at V and 4 bases at J; junction bases unmatched: 7. Germline CDR1 is SQVTM and CDR2 is ANQGSEA. The CDR3 DNA reads as TGCAGCGTTTCCGGGACAGATCGCTATGGCTACACCTTC. It encodes CSVSGTDRYGYTF.

This chain connects TRBV5-1 to TRBJ1-1; a weak D match, TRBD1 (6 bases). The CDR3 consists of 12 residues. V was cut by 4 bases and J by 5 bases, with 9 bases left in between. Germline V lookup: CDR1 SGHRS, CDR2 YFSETQ. This chain's CDR3 is CASSEQGTEAFF. The CDR3 DNA reads TGCGCCAGCAGCGAGCAGGGGACTGAAGCTTTCTTT.

The chain combines TRBV18 with TRBJ1-2; 10 bases agree with TRBD1. J gave up 6 bases and V 5 bases, and 6 bases lay outside the gene matches. The CDR3 consists of 14 residues. Germline CDR1 is KGHSH and CDR2 is LQKENI. The CDR3 spells CASSSTGTGDGYTF. CDR3 in DNA: TGTGCCAGCTCATCCACCGGGACAGGGGATGGCTACACCTTC.

The CDR3 DNA follows: TGTGCCAGCAGTTTATTCTCAGGTATGAGCAATCAGCCCCAGCATTTT. Amino acids: CASSLFSGMSNQPQHF. The chain has TRBV27 and TRBJ1-5, with D unresolved. V was pared by 1 base and J by 1 base, with 11 bases between. The CDR3 covers 16 residues. CDR1 and CDR2 (germline): MNHEY, SMNVEV (reference sequence).

This chain joins TRBV7-2 and TRBJ2-1; TRBD2 matches at 8 bases. The length of the CDR3 is 16 residues. Trimming took 2 bases from V and 8 from J; bases not matched to a gene: 11. Germline V lookup: CDR1 SGHTA, CDR2 FQGNSA. CDR3 sequence (DNA): TGTGCCAGCAGCTTACAGGGACTAGTCGGGCAATATGAGCAGTTCTTC. Amino acid sequence: CASSLQGLVGQYEQFF.

A note on this clone: Other DNA sequences from this sample encode an identical CDR3 as well. The chain employs TRBV6-5 and TRBJ2-1; TRBD2 agrees at 13 bases. Germline lookup yields CDR1 MNHEY and CDR2 SVGAGI. V lost 3 bases, J lost 6 bases, and 5 bases stayed unmatched. The CDR3 covers 16 residues. The CDR3 spells CASSYSGLAGFNEQFF. The CDR3 bases are TGTGCCAGCAGTTATTCGGGACTAGCGGGATTCAATGAGCAGTTCTTC.

J is TRBJ2-4 and V is TRBV3-1 (or the pseudogene TRBV3-2), with 11 nucleotides matching TRBD2. The V gene's germline CDR1 is LGHDT and CDR2 YNNKEL (reference sequence). The CDR3 runs 16 residues. Trimming took 6 bases from V and 0 from J; bases not matched to a gene: 4. The DNA of the CDR3 is TGTGCCAGCAGTAGGACTAGCGGGCTAGCCAAAAACATTCAGTACTTC. Translated: CASSRTSGLAKNIQYF.

This chain uses TRBV7-9 with TRBJ2-1; 8 bases agree with TRBD2. This CDR3 spans 17 amino acids. Losses at the gene ends were 0 bases for V and 1 base for J; bases not matched to a gene: 5. The germline V gene has CDR1 SEHNR and CDR2 FQNEAQ (reference sequence). CDR3 region: CASSLAGGLASYNEQFF. CDR3 bases: TGTGCCAGCAGCTTAGCGGGAGGACTAGCTTCCTACAATGAGCAGTTCTTC.

The table lists this clone with a few counts. This chain links TRBV6-2 or TRBV6-3 with TRBJ1-1; TRBD1 matches 7 bases. CDR1 and CDR2 (germline): MNHEY, SVGEGT. This CDR3 is 14 amino acids long. V dropped 6 bases and J dropped 3; count of bases not matched to a gene: 7. CDR3 protein: CASRYRQGHTEAFF. CDR3 in DNA: TGTGCCAGCAGGTACCGACAGGGTCACACTGAAGCTTTCTTT.

The rearrangement uses TRBV5-6 and TRBJ2-3; 7 bases map to TRBD2. V trimming: 3 bases; J trimming: 3 bases; junction bases outside the gene matches: 10. Germline-derived CDR1 and CDR2 are SGHDT and YYEEEE. CDR3 size: 16 residues. CDR3 residues: CASSYWRGIRTDTQYF. The CDR3 nucleotides read TGTGCCAGCAGCTACTGGCGGGGGATTCGAACAGATACGCAGTATTTT.

The chain joins TRBV14 to TRBJ1-1, with no clear D. The CDR3 has 14 residues. V gave up 1 base and J gave up 0 bases, with 6 bases separating them. CDR1 SGHDN and CDR2 FVKESK come from the germline V gene. CDR3 bases: TGTGCCAGCAGCCAAGGTTCTATGAACACTGAAGCTTTCTTT. It translates to CASSQGSMNTEAFF.

This clone was seen a handful of times. The chain combines TRBV30 with TRBJ2-7; D may be TRBD1 (6 bases). V was pared by 3 bases and J by 3 bases, with 9 bases between. This CDR3 comprises 12 residues. Germline V gene lookup returns CDR1 GTSNPN and CDR2 SVGIG (reference sequence). The CDR3 sequence is CAWRKGGYEQYF. DNA for the CDR3: TGTGCCTGGAGGAAAGGGGGCTACGAGCAGTACTTC.

The chain links TRBV6-1 to TRBJ1-1; the D is unclear. The germline V and J ends were trimmed by 2 bases and 0 bases, with 13 bases remaining between them. Per germline, CDR1 MNHNS and CDR2 SASEGT. The CDR3 length is 16 residues. The CDR3 is CASSEFSTQMNTEAFF. In DNA form, the CDR3 reads TGTGCCAGCAGTGAATTCAGCACACAGATGAACACTGAAGCTTTCTTT.

J is TRBJ1-5 and V is TRBV15, with 10 bases matching TRBD1. In germline, CDR1 is LNHNV, CDR2 YYDKDF (reference sequence). V gave up 4 bases and J gave up 6 bases; unmatched junction bases: 3. The CDR3 runs to 14 residues. The CDR3 here is CATSIRDRGQPQHF. The CDR3 DNA reads as TGTGCCACCAGCATCCGGGACAGGGGTCAGCCCCAGCATTTT.

The rearrangement uses TRBV5-1 and TRBJ1-6; 9 bases agree with TRBD1. The CDR3 spans 16 residues. Germline CDR1 SGHRS, CDR2 YFSETQ. V lost 2 bases, J lost 6 bases, and 6 bases stayed unmatched. As DNA, the CDR3 is TGCGCCAGCAGCTTTACCCCGGGACAGGGTAATTCACCCCTCCACTTT. It specifies CASSFTPGQGNSPLHF.